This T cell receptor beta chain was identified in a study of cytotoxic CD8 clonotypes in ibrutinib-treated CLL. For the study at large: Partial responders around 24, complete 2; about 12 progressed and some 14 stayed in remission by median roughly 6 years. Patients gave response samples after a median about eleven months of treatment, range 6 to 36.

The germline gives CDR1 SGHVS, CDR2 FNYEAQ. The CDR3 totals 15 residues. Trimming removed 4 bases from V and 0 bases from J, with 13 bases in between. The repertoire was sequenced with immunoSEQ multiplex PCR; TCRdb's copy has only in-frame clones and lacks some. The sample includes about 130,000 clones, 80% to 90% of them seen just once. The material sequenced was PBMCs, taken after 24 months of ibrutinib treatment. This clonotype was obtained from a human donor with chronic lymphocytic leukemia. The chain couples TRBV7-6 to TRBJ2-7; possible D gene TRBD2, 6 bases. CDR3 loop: CASSSVGTASYEQYF. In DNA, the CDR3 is TGTGCCAGCAGCTCCGTAGGGACTGCCTCCTACGAGCAGTACTTC.